Following are 17 T cell receptor beta chains from one sample sequenced in a study of blood T cell repertoires in COVID-19. Using immunoSEQ multiplex PCR, the repertoire was profiled, and TCRdb retains in-frame clones only, with some absent. The data contain fewer than 150,000 clones, 85% of them singletons. Material for sequencing was peripheral blood. The receptors stem from a human donor in a cohort sampled during active COVID-19.

The chain is built from TRBV7-2 and TRBJ2-7, with 7 bases fitting TRBD1. CDR1 is SGHTA, CDR2 FQGNSA, per germline. The CDR3 runs 14 residues. The V and J ends lost 5 bases and 1 base, in that order; junction bases with no gene match: 5. Here the CDR3 DNA reads TGTGCCAGCAGCCAGAACAGGGGATCCTACGAGCAGTACTTC. Translating gives CASSQNRGSYEQYF. Full variable domain (missing parts from reference TRBV7-2 and TRBJ2-7): GAGVSQSPSNKVTEKGKDVELRCDPISGHTALYWYRQSLGQGLEFLIYFQGNSAPDKSGLPSDRFSAERTGGSVSTLTIQRTQQEDSAVYLCASSQNRGSYEQYFGPGTRLTVT.

This CDR3 reads CASSEPDRGYGYTF. As DNA, the CDR3 is TGCGCCAGCAGTGAGCCTGACAGGGGGTATGGCTACACCTTC. The rearrangement joins TRBV10-2 to TRBJ1-2; 9 bases agree with TRBD1. This CDR3 is 14 amino acids long. With 2 bases clipped from V and 5 bases from J, the junction kept 3 bases outside the gene matches. Germline V gene sequence: CDR1 WSHSY, CDR2 SAAADI.

The chain links TRBV27 to TRBJ1-1; D ambiguous. This CDR3 is 13 amino acids long. V shed 6 bases and J shed 5 bases, with 13 bases lying between them. CDR1 and CDR2 (germline): MNHEY, SMNVEV (reference sequence). In DNA form, the CDR3 reads TGTGCCAGCAGAAAAAATGGTGCGACTGAAGCTTTCTTT. This sequence encodes CASRKNGATEAFF.

For the CDR3, the DNA is TGTGCCAGCAGCGTGACTAGTATGACCGGGGAGCTGTTTTTT. Protein product: CASSVTSMTGELFF. V usage is TRBV9 and J usage is TRBJ2-2; maybe TRBD2 (6 bases). The CDR3 sequence is 14 residues long. Germline values: CDR1 SGDLS, CDR2 YYNGEE. Trimming left V 2 bases short and J 5 bases short, with 10 bases between.

V is TRBV20-1 and J is TRBJ1-1; TRBD1 agrees at 7 bases. V shed 3 bases, J shed 0 bases, and the junction held 4 bases outside the gene matches. Germline V CDR1 and CDR2: DFQATT, SNEGSKA (reference sequence). This CDR3 has 14 residues. The CDR3 loop reads CSASPRGMNTEAFF. As DNA, the CDR3 is TGCAGTGCTAGTCCCAGGGGGATGAACACTGAAGCTTTCTTT.

The V call is TRBV18, the J call TRBJ2-1; 13 positions agree with TRBD2. The germline V gene has CDR1 KGHSH and CDR2 LQKENI. The CDR3 loop spans 18 amino acids. J lost 3 bases, V lost 0 bases, and 5 bases had no gene match. CDR3 region: CASSPPQRTSGGYNEQFF. The CDR3 coding sequence is TGTGCCAGCTCACCACCCCAACGGACTAGCGGGGGCTACAATGAGCAGTTCTTC.

This rearrangement joins TRBV6-5 to TRBJ2-2; D unclear. Trimming stripped 2 bases from V and 2 bases from J, with 12 bases between. The CDR3 spans 16 residues. Germline CDR1 MNHEY, CDR2 SVGAGI. The CDR3 sequence: CASSYPDKLNTGELFF. CDR3 DNA sequence: TGTGCCAGCAGTTACCCCGACAAACTTAACACCGGGGAGCTGTTTTTT.

V and J are TRBV21-1 and TRBJ2-2; TRBD2 was called by the table and not checked on the DNA. TRBV21-1 is a known pseudogene. The CDR3 loop spans 16 amino acids. The chain's CDR3 is CASSKARGSLGGELFF. CDR3 nucleotides: TGTGCCAGCAGCAAAGCGCGGGGCAGCCTAGGGGGGGAGCTGTTTTTT.

This clone has just a few counts. The DNA for the CDR3 is TGTGCCCAGACGATTGGGACAGTTGGAACTGAAGCTTTCTTT. Its protein is CAQTIGTVGTEAFF. The chain couples TRBV30 to TRBJ1-1; 7 bases line up with TRBD1. This CDR3 has 14 amino acids. V gave up 8 bases and J gave up 5 bases; unmatched junction bases: 14. Germline V gene lookup returns CDR1 GTSNPN and CDR2 SVGIG (reference sequence).

This chain connects TRBV7-9 to TRBJ2-3, with a tentative D call TRBD2 (6 bases). Trimming removed 5 bases at V and 6 bases at J, with 15 bases between. Germline assignment: CDR1 SEHNR and CDR2 FQNEAQ (reference sequence). The CDR3 is 14 residues long. Here the CDR3 DNA reads TGTGCCAGCAGCCAAAGAGGCGGGGTGGATACGCAGTATTTT. Protein sequence: CASSQRGGVDTQYF.

In DNA form, the CDR3 reads TGTGCCAGCAGCCACACGGACAGTTACAATGAGCAGTTCTTC. It encodes CASSHTDSYNEQFF. The chain couples TRBV27 to TRBJ2-1, with D possibly TRBD1 on 6 matching bases. Germline CDR1 MNHEY, CDR2 SMNVEV (reference sequence). The CDR3 is made up of 14 amino acids. Trimming shortened V by 6 bases and J by 4 bases, and 13 bases separated the two germline ends.

This chain links TRBV13 with TRBJ2-3; no clear D gene. Trimming shortened V by 2 bases and J by 1 base, and 10 bases separated the two germline ends. CDR3 length equals 15 residues. From germline, CDR1 is PRHDT and CDR2 FYEKMQ (reference sequence). CDR3 residues: CASSLSEAGTDTQYF. CDR3 nucleotides: TGTGCCAGCAGCTTAAGTGAGGCAGGCACAGATACGCAGTATTTT.

The V call is TRBV27, the J call TRBJ2-7; 8 nucleotides align to TRBD1. V trimming: 5 bases; J trimming: 3 bases; junction bases outside the gene matches: 6. The CDR3 length is 14 residues. Looked up from germline, CDR1 is MNHEY and CDR2 is SMNVEV (reference sequence). CDR3 region: CASSPRDRFYEQYF. The CDR3 DNA reads TGTGCCAGCAGTCCACGGGACAGGTTCTACGAGCAGTACTTC.

The chain uses TRBV6-2 or TRBV6-3 and TRBJ2-1; 11 bases agree with TRBD2. CDR3 length equals 17 residues. The junction had 2 bases not matched to a gene; V was cut back by 1 base and J by 0 bases. CDR1 and CDR2 from the germline V gene are MNHEY and SVGEGT. Written as DNA, the CDR3 is TGTGCCAGCAGTTACTTAGCGGGGGGGAGCTCCTACAATGAGCAGTTCTTC. It codes for CASSYLAGGSSYNEQFF.

The rearrangement links TRBV7-9 to TRBJ1-1; D may be TRBD1 (5 bases). Trimming removed 5 bases from V and 0 bases from J, with 22 bases in between. This CDR3 is built from 18 residues. Germline CDR1 is SEHNR and CDR2 is FQNEAQ (reference sequence). The CDR3 protein is CASSPRAGGVVLNTEAFF. The CDR3 DNA reads as TGTGCCAGCAGCCCCCGAGCGGGGGGGGTCGTTTTGAACACTGAAGCTTTCTTT.

This chain connects TRBV11-2 to TRBJ1-5; D is unresolved. The CDR3 runs to 13 residues. CDR1 and CDR2 from the germline V gene are SGHAT and FQNNGV. V was pared by 1 base and J by 4 bases, with 5 bases between. Written as DNA, the CDR3 is TGTGCCAGCAGCTTAGGCAGAAATCAGCCCCAGCATTTT. Protein: CASSLGRNQPQHF.

The chain employs TRBV18 and TRBJ2-6; the match to TRBD1 covers 8 bases. V lost 4 bases to trimming and J lost 0 bases; unmatched junction nucleotides: 5. This CDR3 is built from 17 residues. CDR1 and CDR2 from the germline V gene are KGHSH and LQKENI. The CDR3 here is CASSLGQADSGANVLTF. CDR3 in DNA: TGTGCCAGCTCACTGGGACAGGCCGACTCTGGGGCCAACGTCCTGACTTTC.